The rows below give T cell receptor beta chains drawn from one sample of a study of T cells in Graves' hyperthyroidism and ophthalmopathy. TCRdb recomputed calls from the multiplex PCR reads with MiXCR, one row per CDR3 protein. The sample yields fewer than 350,000 distinct CDR3 sequences, 13% seen once. The sequencing input was blood. The receptors were sampled from a woman aged 25-40 years with Graves' hyperthyroidism that later progressed to Graves' ophthalmopathy. CDR3s include the opening cysteine and the closing phenylalanine or tryptophan. The order of the fields is CDR3 protein, CDR3 DNA, clone size, J gene, D gene, V gene. The D gene is left open where the match is weak. Clone sizes are given selectively: once, few, many, or a class where the clone is expanded.

CASSLLPVRDTQYF | TGTGCCAGCAGCCTCCTCCCAGTGCGTGATACGCAGTATTTT | many | TRBJ2-3 | . | TRBV3-1
CASSTVGPNGAFF | TGTGCCAGCAGTACCGTCGGGCCGAACGGAGCTTTCTTT | many | TRBJ1-1 | . | TRBV27
CASSINTGAYNEQFF | TGTGCCAGTAGTATAAATACAGGGGCGTACAATGAGCAGTTCTTC | . | TRBJ2-1 | TRBD1 | TRBV19
CASSLGRGPQETQYF | TGTGCCAGCAGTTTAGGGAGGGGACCACAAGAGACCCAGTACTTC | many | TRBJ2-5 | . | TRBV12-3/TRBV12-4
CASSSPDRGFGYTF | TGTGCCAGCAGTTCCCCGGACAGGGGGTTTGGCTACACCTTC | many | TRBJ1-2 | TRBD1 | TRBV6-2/TRBV6-3
CASSADRGRFYGYTF | TGTGCCAGCAGTGCTGACAGGGGGCGGTTCTATGGCTACACCTTC | once | TRBJ1-2 | TRBD1 | TRBV2
CASRNTSGRAGIIRQYF | TGTGCCAGTAGGAACACTAGCGGCAGGGCCGGGATCATCAGGCAGTATTTT | . | TRBJ2-3 | TRBD2 | TRBV19
CASSYYGVPGGDYGYTF | TGTGCCAGCAGTTACTATGGGGTACCTGGGGGAGACTATGGCTACACCTTC | few | TRBJ1-2 | . | TRBV6-6
CASSEWRVNTEAFF | TGTGCCAGCAGTGAATGGAGGGTGAACACTGAAGCTTTCTTT | many | TRBJ1-1 | . | TRBV2
CASSFRTSASDTQYF | TGTGCCAGCAGTTTTCGGACTAGCGCCTCAGATACGCAGTATTTT | many | TRBJ2-3 | TRBD2 | TRBV6-2/TRBV6-3
CATSRDRTAGGGELFF | TGTGCCACCAGCAGAGATAGAACCGCCGGGGGCGGGGAGCTGTTTTTT | few | TRBJ2-2 | . | TRBV15
CASPSDTIYF | TGCGCCAGCCCCTCCGACACCATATATTTT | . | TRBJ1-3 | . | TRBV5-1
CASSRAGGSSYNEQFF | TGTGCCAGCAGCCGAGCGGGAGGGAGTTCCTACAATGAGCAGTTCTTC | . | TRBJ2-1 | TRBD2 | TRBV7-3
CASTRGAGGKYEQYF | TGTGCCAGCACCCGGGGAGCGGGAGGGAAATACGAGCAGTACTTC | once | TRBJ2-7 | TRBD2 | TRBV7-6
CASSQEGNDLAKNIQYF | TGTGCCAGCAGCCAAGAAGGGAACGACCTAGCCAAAAACATTCAGTACTTC | . | TRBJ2-4 | . | TRBV4-2
CASSPGGEVDEQYF | TGTGCCAGCAGCCCTGGAGGGGAGGTCGACGAGCAGTACTTC | many | TRBJ2-7 | . | TRBV6-1
CASSDAGREQYF | TGTGCCAGCAGTGATGCGGGGCGCGAGCAGTACTTC | once | TRBJ2-7 | . | TRBV2
CASSLVWGDPTDTQYF | TGTGCCAGCAGCTTAGTATGGGGGGACCCCACAGATACGCAGTATTTT | many | TRBJ2-3 | . | TRBV13
CASKITGSTDTQYF | TGCGCCAGCAAGATCACTGGCAGCACAGATACGCAGTATTTT | many | TRBJ2-3 | . | TRBV5-1
CASSLTASSGNTIYF | TGTGCCAGCAGTTTAACGGCGAGCTCTGGAAACACCATATATTTT | few | TRBJ1-3 | . | TRBV27
CSVRRSGSQEQFF | TGCAGTGTCAGGAGGTCCGGGTCTCAGGAGCAGTTCTTC | many | TRBJ2-1 | . | TRBV20-1
CASSFNFQGGHGYTF | TGTGCCAGCAGTTTTAATTTTCAGGGAGGCCATGGCTACACCTTC | many | TRBJ1-2 | . | TRBV27
CATSHVAGAYNEHFF | TGTGCCACCAGTCATGTAGCGGGTGCCTACAATGAGCATTTCTTC | . | TRBJ2-1 | TRBD2 | TRBV24-1
CAWTPTDWQYF | TGTGCCTGGACCCCTACTGACTGGCAGTACTTC | many | TRBJ2-7 | . | TRBV30
CASSEVVQGLGGYTF | TGTGCCAGCAGTGAAGTCGTACAGGGGCTGGGGGGCTACACCTTC | few | TRBJ1-2 | TRBD1 | TRBV6-1
CASSPPGTANTGELFF | TGTGCCAGCTCACCACCGGGGACAGCGAACACCGGGGAGCTGTTTTTT | many | TRBJ2-2 | TRBD1 | TRBV18
CASSLFGHTDTQYF | TGTGCCAGCAGCCTTTTCGGACACACAGATACGCAGTATTTT | few | TRBJ2-3 | . | TRBV6-4
CASSQDRLQGGSQPQHF | TGCGCCAGCAGCCAAGATCGTTTGCAGGGGGGGAGTCAGCCCCAGCATTTT | few | TRBJ1-5 | TRBD1 | TRBV4-3
CASSLGGSSGNTIYF | TGCGCCAGCAGCTTGGGGGGCAGCTCTGGAAACACCATATATTTT | few | TRBJ1-3 | . | TRBV5-1
CASKPGLAPWGQFF | TGTGCCAGTAAGCCGGGACTAGCACCATGGGGGCAGTTCTTC | . | TRBJ2-1 | TRBD2 | TRBV19
CAISGFWGSTEAFF | TGTGCCATCAGTGGTTTTTGGGGGTCGACTGAAGCTTTCTTT | many | TRBJ1-1 | . | TRBV10-3
CASSPPGGLYGANVLTF | TGTGCCAGCAGCCCACCGGGGGGGTTGTATGGGGCCAACGTCCTGACTTTC | few | TRBJ2-6 | TRBD2 | TRBV7-3
CSAPLPGRDKNIQYF | TGCAGTGCCCCGCTTCCGGGAAGGGACAAAAACATTCAGTACTTC | many | TRBJ2-4 | . | TRBV20-1
CSARRDYEQYF | TGCAGTGCACGGCGGGACTACGAGCAGTACTTC | many | TRBJ2-7 | . | TRBV20-1
CASSSREAAYNEQFF | TGTGCCAGCAGTTCGCGGGAGGCCGCCTACAATGAGCAGTTCTTC | many | TRBJ2-1 | TRBD2 | TRBV27
CASTPTEIPARRGYTF | TGTGCCAGCACCCCGACAGAAATCCCAGCTCGACGTGGCTACACCTTC | many | TRBJ1-2 | . | TRBV6-2/TRBV6-3
CASRPRDGSGNTIYF | TGTGCCAGCAGGCCCCGGGACGGCTCTGGAAACACCATATATTTT | . | TRBJ1-3 | . | TRBV5-4
CASSSGRAVSYEQFF | TGTGCCAGCAGTAGCGGGAGGGCCGTATCCTATGAGCAGTTCTTC | . | TRBJ2-1 | TRBD2 | TRBV6-1
CASSPGTSGSLSYEQYF | TGTGCCAGCTCACCAGGGACTAGCGGGAGCCTTTCCTACGAGCAGTACTTC | many | TRBJ2-7 | TRBD2 | TRBV18
CASREPSGRAEETQYF | TGTGCCAGCAGAGAGCCTAGCGGGAGGGCCGAGGAGACCCAGTACTTC | many | TRBJ2-5 | TRBD2 | TRBV6-1
CASSLTPGVYGYTF | TGTGCCAGCAGCTTAACGCCTGGAGTCTATGGCTACACCTTC | few | TRBJ1-2 | . | TRBV7-3
CASSRETVYEQYF | TGTGCCAGCAGTCGAGAGACAGTATACGAGCAGTACTTC | many | TRBJ2-7 | . | TRBV28
CASSQTGGTDTQYF | TGCGCCAGCAGCCAAACCGGGGGCACAGATACGCAGTATTTT | . | TRBJ2-3 | . | TRBV4-3
CASSQGGGLAGFTDTQYF | TGCGCCAGCAGCCAAGGGGGAGGACTAGCGGGGTTCACAGATACGCAGTATTTT | . | TRBJ2-3 | TRBD2 | TRBV4-3
CASSIKGLPNTEAFF | TGTGCCAGTAGTATAAAGGGCCTCCCGAACACTGAAGCTTTCTTT | few | TRBJ1-1 | . | TRBV19
CASRTGTASNQPQHF | TGTGCCAGCAGAACGGGGACAGCTAGCAATCAGCCCCAGCATTTT | . | TRBJ1-5 | TRBD1 | TRBV28
CAWGQNTIYF | TGTGCCTGGGGACAGAACACCATATATTTT | many | TRBJ1-3 | . | TRBV30
CSASYYRGTDTQYF | TGCAGTGCTAGCTATTACAGGGGGACAGATACGCAGTATTTT | many | TRBJ2-3 | TRBD1 | TRBV20-1
CASHVQREGLYEQYF | TGTGCCAGCCACGTCCAGCGGGAGGGCCTGTACGAGCAGTACTTC | few | TRBJ2-7 | TRBD2 | TRBV19